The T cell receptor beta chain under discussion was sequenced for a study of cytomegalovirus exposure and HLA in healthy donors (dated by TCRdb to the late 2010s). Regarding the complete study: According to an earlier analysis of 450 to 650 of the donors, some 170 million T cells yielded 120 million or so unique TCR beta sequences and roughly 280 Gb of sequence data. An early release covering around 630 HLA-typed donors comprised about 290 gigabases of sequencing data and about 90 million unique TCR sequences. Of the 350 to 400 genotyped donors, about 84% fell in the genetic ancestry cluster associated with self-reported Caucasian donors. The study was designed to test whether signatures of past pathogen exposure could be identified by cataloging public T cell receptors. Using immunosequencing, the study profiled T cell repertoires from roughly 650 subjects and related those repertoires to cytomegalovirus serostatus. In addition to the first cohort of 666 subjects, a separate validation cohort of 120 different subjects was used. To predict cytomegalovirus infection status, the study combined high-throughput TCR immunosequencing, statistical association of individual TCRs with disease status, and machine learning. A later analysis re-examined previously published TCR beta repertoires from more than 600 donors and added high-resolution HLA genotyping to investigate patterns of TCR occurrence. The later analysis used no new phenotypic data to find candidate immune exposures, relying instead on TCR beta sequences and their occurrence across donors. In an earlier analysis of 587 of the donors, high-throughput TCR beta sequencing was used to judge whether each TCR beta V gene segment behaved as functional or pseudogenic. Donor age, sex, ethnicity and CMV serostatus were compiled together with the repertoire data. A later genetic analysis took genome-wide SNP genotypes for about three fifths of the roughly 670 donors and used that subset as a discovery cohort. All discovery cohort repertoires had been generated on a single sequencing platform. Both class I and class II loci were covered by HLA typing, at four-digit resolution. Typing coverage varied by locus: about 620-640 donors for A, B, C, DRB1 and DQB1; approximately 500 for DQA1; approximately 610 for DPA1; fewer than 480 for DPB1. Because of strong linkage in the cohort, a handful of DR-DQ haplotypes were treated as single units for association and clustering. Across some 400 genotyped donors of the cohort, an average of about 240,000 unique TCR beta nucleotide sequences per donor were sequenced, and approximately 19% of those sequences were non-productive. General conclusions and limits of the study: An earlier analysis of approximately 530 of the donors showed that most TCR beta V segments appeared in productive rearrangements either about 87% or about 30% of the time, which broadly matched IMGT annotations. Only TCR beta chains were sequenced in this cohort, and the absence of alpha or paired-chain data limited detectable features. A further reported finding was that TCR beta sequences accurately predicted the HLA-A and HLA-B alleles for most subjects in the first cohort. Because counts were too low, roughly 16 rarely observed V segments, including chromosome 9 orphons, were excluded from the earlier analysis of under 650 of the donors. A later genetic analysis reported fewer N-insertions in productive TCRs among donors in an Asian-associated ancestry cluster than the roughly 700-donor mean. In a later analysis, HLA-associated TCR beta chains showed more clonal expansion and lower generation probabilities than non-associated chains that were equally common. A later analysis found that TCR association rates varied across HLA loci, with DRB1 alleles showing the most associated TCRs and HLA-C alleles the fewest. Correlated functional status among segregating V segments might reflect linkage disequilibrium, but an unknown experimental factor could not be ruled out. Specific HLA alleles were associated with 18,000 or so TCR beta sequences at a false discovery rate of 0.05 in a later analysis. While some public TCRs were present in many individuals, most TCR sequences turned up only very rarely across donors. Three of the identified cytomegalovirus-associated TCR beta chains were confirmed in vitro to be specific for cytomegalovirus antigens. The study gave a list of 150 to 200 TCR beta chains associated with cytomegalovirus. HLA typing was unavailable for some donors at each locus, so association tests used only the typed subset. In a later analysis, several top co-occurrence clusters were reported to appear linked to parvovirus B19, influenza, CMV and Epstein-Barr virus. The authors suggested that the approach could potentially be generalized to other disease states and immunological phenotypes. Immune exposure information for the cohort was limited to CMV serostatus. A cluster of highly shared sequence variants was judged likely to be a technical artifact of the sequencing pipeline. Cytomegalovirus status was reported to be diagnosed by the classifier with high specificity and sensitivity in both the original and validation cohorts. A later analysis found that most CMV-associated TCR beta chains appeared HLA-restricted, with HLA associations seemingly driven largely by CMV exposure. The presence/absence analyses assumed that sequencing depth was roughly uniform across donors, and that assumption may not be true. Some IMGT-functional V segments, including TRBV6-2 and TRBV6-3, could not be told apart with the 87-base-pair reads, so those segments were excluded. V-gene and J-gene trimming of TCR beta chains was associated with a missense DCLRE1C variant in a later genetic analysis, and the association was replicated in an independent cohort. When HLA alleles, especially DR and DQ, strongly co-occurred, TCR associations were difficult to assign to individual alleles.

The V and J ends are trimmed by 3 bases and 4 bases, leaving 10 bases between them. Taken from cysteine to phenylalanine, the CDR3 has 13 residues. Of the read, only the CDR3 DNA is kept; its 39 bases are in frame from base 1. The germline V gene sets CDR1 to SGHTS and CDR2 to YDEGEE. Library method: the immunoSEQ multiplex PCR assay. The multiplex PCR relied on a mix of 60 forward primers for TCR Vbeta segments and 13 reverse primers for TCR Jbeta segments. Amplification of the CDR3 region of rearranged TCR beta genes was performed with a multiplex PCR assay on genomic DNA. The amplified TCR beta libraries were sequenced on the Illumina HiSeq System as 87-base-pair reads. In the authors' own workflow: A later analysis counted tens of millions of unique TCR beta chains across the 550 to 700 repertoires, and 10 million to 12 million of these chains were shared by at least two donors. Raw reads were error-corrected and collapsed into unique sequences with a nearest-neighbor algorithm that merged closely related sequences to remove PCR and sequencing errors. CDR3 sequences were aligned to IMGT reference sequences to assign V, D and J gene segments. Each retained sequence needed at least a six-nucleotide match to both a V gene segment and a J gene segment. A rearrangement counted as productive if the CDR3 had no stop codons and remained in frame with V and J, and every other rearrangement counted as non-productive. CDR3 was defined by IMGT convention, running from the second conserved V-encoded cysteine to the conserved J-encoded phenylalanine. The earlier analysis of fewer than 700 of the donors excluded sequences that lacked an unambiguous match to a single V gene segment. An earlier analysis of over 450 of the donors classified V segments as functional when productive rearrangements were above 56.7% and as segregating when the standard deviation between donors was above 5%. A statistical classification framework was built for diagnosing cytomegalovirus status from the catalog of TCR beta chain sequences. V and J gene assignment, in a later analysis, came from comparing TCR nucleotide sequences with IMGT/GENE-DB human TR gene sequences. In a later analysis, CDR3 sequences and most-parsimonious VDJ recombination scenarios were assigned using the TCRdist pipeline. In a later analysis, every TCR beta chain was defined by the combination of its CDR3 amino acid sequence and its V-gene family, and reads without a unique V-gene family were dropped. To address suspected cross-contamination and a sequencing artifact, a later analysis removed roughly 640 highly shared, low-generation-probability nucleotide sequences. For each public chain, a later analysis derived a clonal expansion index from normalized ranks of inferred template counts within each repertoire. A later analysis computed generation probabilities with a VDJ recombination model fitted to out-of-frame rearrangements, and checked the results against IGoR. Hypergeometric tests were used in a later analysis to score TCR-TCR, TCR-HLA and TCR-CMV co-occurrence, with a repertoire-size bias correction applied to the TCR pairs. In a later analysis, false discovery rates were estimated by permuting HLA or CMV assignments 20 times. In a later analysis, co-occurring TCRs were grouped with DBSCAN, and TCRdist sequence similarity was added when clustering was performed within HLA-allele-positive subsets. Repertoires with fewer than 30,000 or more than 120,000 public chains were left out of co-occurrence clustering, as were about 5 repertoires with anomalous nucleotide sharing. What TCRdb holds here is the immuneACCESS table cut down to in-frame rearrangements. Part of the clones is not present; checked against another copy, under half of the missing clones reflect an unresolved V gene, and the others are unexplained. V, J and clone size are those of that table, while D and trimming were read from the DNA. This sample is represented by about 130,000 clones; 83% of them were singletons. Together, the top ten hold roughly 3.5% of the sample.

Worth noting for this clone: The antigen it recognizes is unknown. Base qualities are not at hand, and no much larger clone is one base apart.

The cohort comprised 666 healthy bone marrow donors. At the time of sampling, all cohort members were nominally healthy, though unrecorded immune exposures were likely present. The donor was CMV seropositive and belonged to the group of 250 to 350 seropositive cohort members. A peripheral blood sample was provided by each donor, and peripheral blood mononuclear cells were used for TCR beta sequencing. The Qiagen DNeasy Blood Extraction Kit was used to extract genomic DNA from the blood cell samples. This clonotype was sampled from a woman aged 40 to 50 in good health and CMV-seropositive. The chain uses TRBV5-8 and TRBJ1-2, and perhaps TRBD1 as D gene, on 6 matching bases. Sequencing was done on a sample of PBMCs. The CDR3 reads CASSSTGIYGYTF. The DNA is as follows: TGTGCCAGCAGCTCAACAGGGATCTATGGCTACACCTTC. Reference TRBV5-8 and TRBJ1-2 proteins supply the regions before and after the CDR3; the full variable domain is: EAGVTQSPTHLIKTRGQQATLRCSPISGHTSVYWYQQALGLGLQFLLWYDEGEERNRGNFPPRFSGRQFPNYSSELNVNALELEDSALYLCASSSTGIYGYTFGSGTRLTVV.